The T cell receptor (beta chain) described here comes from a study of blood T cell repertoires in COVID-19. Study-level background: PBMCs, B-cell-depleted T cells, or T cells provided the cDNA or gDNA that made up the material.

As handled by the study authors: Reference gene primer amplification gave estimated nucleated cell counts. The method was immunoSEQ multiplex PCR; TCRdb's version includes in-frame clones alone and lacks a portion of them. V, J and clone size derive from that table, while D and trimming were established from the DNA sequence. The sample records about 210,000 clones, more than 75% being singletons. This CDR3 spans 12 amino acids. The germline V and J ends were trimmed by 8 bases and 11 bases, with 16 bases remaining between them. CDR1 is MGHDK and CDR2 is SYGVNS in the germline V gene. The chain carries TRBV25-1 and TRBJ1-5; D ambiguous. This clonotype was obtained from a man aged 60 to 75 with acute or convalescent COVID-19. The sample consisted of peripheral blood. The CDR3 DNA reads TGTGCCAGCTCCCCGGTCCCCCTAGCCCAGCATTTT. This gives the protein CASSPVPLAQHF.